These 20 T cell receptor beta chains came from one sample sequenced in a study of vaccination and CD4 T cells after COVID-19. The antigens for these receptors are not known. Cultured CD4+ T-cell DNA underwent Oncomine TCR Beta short-read sequencing. Each CDR3 protein gets one entry after TCRdb re-called the PCR reads with MiXCR. The sample carries about 13,000 distinct CDR3 sequences, around 38% recorded once. The sample's treatment: 10-day PBMC culture with coronavirus spike peptide pools or control peptides (ViraFEST assay). Sequencing was done on a sample of CD4+ T cells from blood, cultured in vitro. The receptors shown here come from a human donor who had recovered from COVID-19.

The chain has TRBV7-2 and TRBJ2-2, with 7 bases matching TRBD1. The trim removed 5 bases at V and 1 base at J, leaving 4 bases unmatched. CDR3 length: 15 residues. Germline values: CDR1 SGHTA, CDR2 FQGNSA. CDR3: CASSTWTGNTGELFF. CDR3 nucleotides: TGTGCCAGCAGCACGTGGACAGGGAACACCGGGGAGCTGTTTTTT. The whole variable domain, filled in from reference TRBV7-2 and TRBJ2-2, reads GAGVSQSPSNKVTEKGKDVELRCDPISGHTALYWYRQSLGQGLEFLIYFQGNSAPDKSGLPSDRFSAERTGGSVSTLTIQRTQQEDSAVYLCASSTWTGNTGELFFGEGSRLTVL.

The table lists this clonotype with a few counts. This chain links TRBV29-1 with TRBJ2-2; D remains ambiguous. V was shortened by 2 bases and J by 6 bases, with 4 bases between the two germline ends. Germline lookup yields CDR1 SQVTM and CDR2 ANQGSEA. The CDR3 is 11 amino acids. The DNA for the CDR3 is TGCAGCGTTGAAACGGCCGGGGAGCTGTTTTTT. It yields the protein CSVETAGELFF.

V usage is TRBV25-1 and J usage is TRBJ2-3; D is undetermined. The CDR3 sequence is 12 residues long. The germline gives CDR1 MGHDK, CDR2 SYGVNS. V lost 7 bases, J lost 0 bases, and 5 bases lay in between. The CDR3 region has the DNA TGTGCCAGCACCCAGAGCACAGATACGCAGTATTTT. It translates to CASTQSTDTQYF.

This clonotype was seen more than once but under ten times. This chain joins TRBV6-1 and TRBJ2-3; a possible D gene is TRBD1 (6 bases). Per the germline V gene, CDR1 is MNHNS and CDR2 is SASEGT. Trimming removed 8 bases from V and 7 bases from J, with 22 bases in between. This CDR3 is built from 15 residues. CDR3 amino acids: CASVTLNPQGYTQYF. Written as DNA, the CDR3 is TGTGCCAGCGTAACTCTGAACCCACAGGGCTATACGCAGTATTTT.

This clonotype is classed as medium-sized. The CDR3 region is CATSDTGELFF. The CDR3 DNA sequence: TGTGCCACCAGTGATACCGGGGAGCTGTTTTTT. The chain joins TRBV24-1 to TRBJ2-2; D unresolved. The CDR3 contains 11 residues. Germline V CDR1 and CDR2: KGHDR, SFDVKD. Trimming took off 3 bases at V and 5 bases at J, with 0 bases between the two ends.

This clonotype was counted a few times. The chain uses TRBV5-4 and TRBJ1-2; no definite D call. The ends were cut back, 3 bases at V and 5 bases at J, with 11 bases in the middle. CDR1 and CDR2 from the germline V gene are SGHNT and YYREEE (reference sequence). The CDR3 has 13 residues. The CDR3 region is CASSSSMGYGYTF. The CDR3 DNA sequence: TGTGCCAGCAGCTCCTCCATGGGGTATGGCTACACCTTC. Looking up the rest from reference TRBV5-4 and TRBJ1-2 gives the full variable domain: ETGVTQSPTHLIKTRGQQVTLRCSSQSGHNTVSWYQQALGQGPQFIFQYYREEENGRGNFPPRFSGLQFPNYSSELNVNALELDDSALYLCASSSSMGYGYTFGSGTRLTVV.

The rearrangement links TRBV11-2 to TRBJ2-3; possibly TRBD2 for D (5 bases). Germline V gene data show CDR1 as SGHAT and CDR2 as FQNNGV. The length of the CDR3 is 16 residues. Trimming left V 0 bases short and J 1 base short, with 11 bases between. The DNA of the CDR3 is TGTGCCAGCAGCTTAGACGGGGTAAGCGGCACAGATACGCAGTATTTT. Amino acid sequence: CASSLDGVSGTDTQYF.

The rearrangement links TRBV5-1 to TRBJ2-7; the match to TRBD2 covers 8 bases. Looked up from germline, CDR1 is SGHRS and CDR2 is YFSETQ. V was clipped by 4 bases and J by 6 bases; unmatched bases: 6. The CDR3 extends over 13 amino acids. CDR3: CASSVSGRGEQYF. In DNA, the CDR3 is TGCGCCAGCAGCGTCAGCGGGAGAGGCGAGCAGTACTTC.

V is TRBV19 and J is TRBJ2-5, with TRBD1 identical over 7 bases. The CDR3 loop spans 14 amino acids. J was trimmed by 3 bases and V by 4 bases; bases with no gene match: 5. Germline lookup yields CDR1 LNHDA and CDR2 SQIVND (reference sequence). The CDR3, as DNA: TGTGCCAGTAGTAACCCTGACAGGGAAGAGACCCAGTACTTC. Its protein is CASSNPDREETQYF.

The genes are TRBV10-1 and TRBJ1-1; D may be TRBD1 (6 bases). The CDR3 contains 13 residues. V was pared by 3 bases and J by 5 bases, with 10 bases between. Germline values: CDR1 WNHNN, CDR2 SYGVQD (reference sequence). The CDR3 nucleotides are TGCGCCAGCAGTGAAGGACAGAGGACTGAAGCTTTCTTT. Translated: CASSEGQRTEAFF.

The chain links TRBV7-2 to TRBJ1-5, with D tentatively TRBD1 (5 bases). V was shortened by 0 bases and J by 0 bases, with 6 bases between the two germline ends. This CDR3 spans 15 amino acids. The germline V gene has CDR1 SGHTA and CDR2 FQGNSA. The CDR3 sequence: CASSLARGSNQPQHF. CDR3 sequence (DNA): TGTGCCAGCAGCTTAGCGAGGGGTAGCAATCAGCCCCAGCATTTT.

The rearrangement joins TRBV7-8 to TRBJ1-1, with TRBD1 matching 9 bases. This CDR3 spans 15 amino acids. Germline CDR1 reads SGHVS; CDR2 reads FQNEAQ. V trimming: 5 bases; J trimming: 8 bases; junction bases outside the gene matches: 12. CDR3 coding DNA: TGTGCCAGCAGCCTAATAACGGGACAGGGAGCCGAAGCTTTCTTT. It specifies CASSLITGQGAEAFF.

The rearrangement joins TRBV5-1 to TRBJ1-5, with D possibly matching TRBD1 (6 bases). In germline, CDR1 is SGHRS, CDR2 YFSETQ. This CDR3 region has 16 residues. V dropped 0 bases and J dropped 0 bases, with 10 bases sitting between them. CDR3 sequence reads: CASSLGAGDSNQPQHF. CDR3 sequence (DNA): TGCGCCAGCAGCTTGGGGGCAGGGGATAGCAATCAGCCCCAGCATTTT.

The rearrangement joins TRBV19 to TRBJ2-2, with D uncertain. This CDR3 has 13 residues. Trimming stripped 4 bases from V and 0 bases from J, with 3 bases between. Germline V gene sequence: CDR1 LNHDA, CDR2 SQIVND (reference sequence). CDR3 residues: CASSTTNTGELFF. Written as DNA, the CDR3 is TGTGCCAGTAGTACCACGAACACCGGGGAGCTGTTTTTT.

This clonotype showed up just once. The genes are TRBV11-2 and TRBJ2-3; 8 bases agree with TRBD1. Trimming cost V 5 bases and J 1 base; bases outside gene matches: 5. The CDR3 covers 15 residues. CDR1 is SGHAT, CDR2 FQNNGV, per germline. CDR3 sequence reads: CASSPGRGRTDTQYF. Here the CDR3 DNA reads TGTGCCAGCAGCCCCGGCAGGGGGCGCACAGATACGCAGTATTTT. Full variable domain (missing parts from reference TRBV11-2 and TRBJ2-3): EAGVAQSPRYKIIEKRQSVAFWCNPISGHATLYWYQQILGQGPKLLIQFQNNGVVDDSQLPKDRFSAERLKGVDSTLKIQPAKLEDSAVYLCASSPGRGRTDTQYFGPGTRLTVL.

The rearrangement joins TRBV30 to TRBJ1-6; D gene uncertain. Germline CDR1 and CDR2: GTSNPN and SVGIG (reference sequence). The V end lost 0 bases, the J end lost 7 bases, and 13 bases lay between the germline ends. The CDR3 consists of 15 residues. This chain's CDR3 is CAWSVGKLLNSPLHF. The CDR3 bases are TGTGCCTGGAGTGTAGGGAAACTCCTCAATTCACCCCTCCACTTT.

The chain joins TRBV15 to TRBJ1-1; D uncertain. Trimming pared 5 bases from V and 2 bases from J, leaving 12 bases between. Looked up from germline, CDR1 is LNHNV and CDR2 is YYDKDF (reference sequence). This CDR3 region has 14 residues. This CDR3 is CATSSGSGNTEAFF. As DNA, the CDR3 is TGTGCCACCAGCTCGGGGTCTGGTAACACTGAAGCTTTCTTT.

The chain couples TRBV20-1 to TRBJ2-7; the D gene is possibly TRBD1 (5 bases). Trimming removed 6 bases from V and 6 bases from J, with 15 bases in between. CDR1 DFQATT and CDR2 SNEGSKA come from the germline V gene (reference sequence). This CDR3 has 12 residues. For the CDR3, the DNA is TGCAGTGCACCAGGGTTTGTCTCCGAGCAGTACTTC. Its translation: CSAPGFVSEQYF.

This clonotype was observed a few times. The J gene is TRBJ1-1, the V gene TRBV10-1; unclear D gene. The germline V gene encodes CDR1 WNHNN and CDR2 SYGVQD (reference sequence). V lost 4 bases, J lost 0 bases, and 12 bases lay in between. This CDR3 is built from 15 residues. Here the CDR3 reads CASSVTRSMNTEAFF. CDR3 in DNA: TGCGCCAGCAGTGTGACCAGGAGCATGAACACTGAAGCTTTCTTT.

The CDR3 loop reads CSARGQGAGNTEAFF. CDR3 DNA: TGCAGTGCTAGGGGACAGGGGGCAGGGAACACTGAAGCTTTCTTT. This chain joins TRBV20-1 and TRBJ1-1; the match to TRBD1 covers 12 bases. CDR1 and CDR2 from the germline V gene are DFQATT and SNEGSKA (reference sequence). V dropped 3 bases and J dropped 1; count of bases not matched to a gene: 3. The CDR3 runs to 15 residues.